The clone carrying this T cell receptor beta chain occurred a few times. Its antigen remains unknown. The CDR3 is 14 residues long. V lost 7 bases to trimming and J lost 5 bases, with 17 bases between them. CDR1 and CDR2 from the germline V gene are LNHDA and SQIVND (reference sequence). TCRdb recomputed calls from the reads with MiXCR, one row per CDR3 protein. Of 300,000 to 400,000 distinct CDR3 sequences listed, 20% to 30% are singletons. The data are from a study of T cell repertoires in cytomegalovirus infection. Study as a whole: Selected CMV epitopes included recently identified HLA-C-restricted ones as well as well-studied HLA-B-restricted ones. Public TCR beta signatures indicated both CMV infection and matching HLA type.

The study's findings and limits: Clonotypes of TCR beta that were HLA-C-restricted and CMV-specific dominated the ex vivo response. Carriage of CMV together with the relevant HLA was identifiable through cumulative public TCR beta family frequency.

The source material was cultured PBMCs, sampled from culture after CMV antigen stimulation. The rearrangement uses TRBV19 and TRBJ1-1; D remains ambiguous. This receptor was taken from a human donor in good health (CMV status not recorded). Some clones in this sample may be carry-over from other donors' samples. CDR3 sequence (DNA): TGTGCCAGTAAAGTCGGGAATGAAGCTACTGAAGCTTTCTTT. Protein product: CASKVGNEATEAFF.